This is a list of T cell receptor beta chains from one sample in a study of blood T cell repertoires in COVID-19. The repertoire was sequenced with immunoSEQ multiplex PCR; TCRdb's copy has only in-frame clones and lacks some. The sample yields approximately 250,000 clones, almost 85% seen once. Material: peripheral blood. All receptors derive from a man aged 50 or older with COVID-19, enrolled during active disease. Both conserved end residues are part of each CDR3. The order of the fields is D gene, clone size, V gene, J gene, CDR3 DNA, CDR3 protein. The D gene is left open where the match is weak. Clone size appears in some rows only: once, few, many, or a class for an expanded clone.

-	-	TRBV19	TRBJ1-1	TGTGCCAGTCGGCGGGGGCGCGTCACTGAAGCTTTCTTT	CASRRGRVTEAFF
-	once	TRBV5-1	TRBJ2-1	TGCGCCAGCAGCTTGGGAGGAAATGAGCAGTTCTTC	CASSLGGNEQFF
TRBD2	-	TRBV9	TRBJ2-3	TGTGCCAGCAGCGACATACTAGCGTCGGGGACAGATACGCAGTATTTT	CASSDILASGTDTQYF
TRBD1	once	TRBV4-3	TRBJ2-3	TGCGCCAGCAGCCAAGACTTGGACAGGGGACCCGCTAGCACAGATACGCAGTATTTT	CASSQDLDRGPASTDTQYF
TRBD1	-	TRBV6-6	TRBJ2-7	TGTGCCAGCAGTTATTTGGGACAGTTACCTTACGAGCAGTACTTC	CASSYLGQLPYEQYF
-	-	TRBV7-9	TRBJ2-7	TGTGCCAGCAGCTTAGCGGCCGGACTCCATGGAGAGCAGTACTTC	CASSLAAGLHGEQYF
TRBD1	-	TRBV18	TRBJ1-4	TGTGCCAGCTCACCGGACAGGGTTGAAAAACTGTTTTTT	CASSPDRVEKLFF
-	-	TRBV9	TRBJ1-1	TGTGCCAGCAGCCAAAGGGGGAACAGGAACACTGAAGCTTTCTTT	CASSQRGNRNTEAFF
-	-	TRBV19	TRBJ1-5	TGTGCCAGTAGTCCTTACCCCCAGGGGACGAGCAATCAGCCCCAGCATTTT	CASSPYPQGTSNQPQHF
-	-	TRBV10-3	TRBJ1-2	TGTGCCATCAGTGAGTCCGGGGGGCACGGCTATGGCTACACCTTC	CAISESGGHGYGYTF
TRBD2	-	TRBV11-1	TRBJ2-1	TGTGCCAGCAGCGTATCTGGCGGGGGGGACAAGTTCTTC	CASSVSGGGDKFF
TRBD1	-	TRBV7-9	TRBJ2-7	TGTGCCAGCAGCAGCCGGGACAGGGTTCTCGAGCAGTACTTC	CASSSRDRVLEQYF
-	-	TRBV3-1/TRBV3-2	TRBJ2-3	TGTGCCAGCAGCCTGGGTGGCGGAGTGATCACAGATACGCAGTATTTT	CASSLGGGVITDTQYF
TRBD1	-	TRBV6-5	TRBJ1-1	TGTGCCAGCAGTTTGCAGGGGGCGGGTACTGAAGCTTTCTTT	CASSLQGAGTEAFF
-	once	TRBV30	TRBJ1-2	TGTGCCTGGAGCCAGGGAAATAACTATGGCTACACCTTC	CAWSQGNNYGYTF
-	few	TRBV15	TRBJ2-1	TGTGCCACCAGCAGATTAAAAACAGGGAATGAGCAGTTCTTC	CATSRLKTGNEQFF
-	-	TRBV2	TRBJ1-2	TGTGCCAACCACAGGAGGGTCTATGGCTACACCTTC	CANHRRVYGYTF
TRBD1	-	TRBV6-5	TRBJ2-5	TGTGCCAGCAGTTACTCAGGGGGCAGGGAGACCCAGTACTTC	CASSYSGGRETQYF
-	-	TRBV28	TRBJ2-1	TGTGCCAGCAGTTTATGGGGGACATCCGAGCAGTTCTTC	CASSLWGTSEQFF
-	-	TRBV28	TRBJ1-5	TGTGCCAGCAGTTTCTTGCGGGGGGATCAGCCCCAGCATTTT	CASSFLRGDQPQHF
-	-	TRBV3-1/TRBV3-2	TRBJ2-4	TGTGCCAGCAGCCAAACAGCCACAATAATTCAGTACTTC	CASSQTATIIQYF
-	-	TRBV29-1	TRBJ2-5	TGCAGCGTTAGGGAGTTCCTATCCCAAGAGACCCAGTACTTC	CSVREFLSQETQYF
-	-	TRBV4-2	TRBJ1-1	TGTGCCAGCAGCCAAGGAAGATCTATGAACACTGAAGCTTTCTTT	CASSQGRSMNTEAFF
-	-	TRBV5-1	TRBJ1-2	TGCGCCAGCAGCCCCGGGGCTATCCGGGGGGGCTACACCTTC	CASSPGAIRGGYTF
TRBD1	-	TRBV5-1	TRBJ2-6	TGCGCCAGCAGCTCGCTACAGGGGGCTGGGGCCAACGTCCTGACTTTC	CASSSLQGAGANVLTF
TRBD2	-	TRBV7-9	TRBJ2-7	TGTGCCAGCAGCTTTGGGCGGGGGGACCTTTACGAGCAGTACTTC	CASSFGRGDLYEQYF
TRBD1	-	TRBV7-2	TRBJ2-7	TGTGCCAGCAGCCCCGGACAGGGGGTCTACGAGCAGTACTTC	CASSPGQGVYEQYF
-	-	TRBV5-1	TRBJ2-3	TGCGCCAGCAGCTACGGCAGGGGTACGGGCACAGATACGCAGTATTTT	CASSYGRGTGTDTQYF
-	-	TRBV6-5	TRBJ1-1	TGTGCCATCGCGGTGGGGGGTTTGACTGAAGCTTTCTTT	CAIAVGGLTEAFF